This TCR beta chain was identified in a study of CD8+ T cells in alopecia areata. Across the whole study: Treated patients received oral tofacitinib, 5 to 10 mg twice daily. A 6-month period off drug followed tofacitinib, which lasted 6 to 18 months.

Study results and limitations: Normal skin's resident alphabeta T cells are sequenced alongside lesional scalp T cells. Patients shared TCRs less clearly than mice did, possibly for HLA-related reasons.

Comments on this clone: As yet, its antigen is unknown.

The CDR3 is 10 residues long. Per germline, CDR1 SGHTA and CDR2 FQGTGA. The V and J ends lost 11 bases and 13 bases respectively, with 16 bases between them. RNA, once extracted, was reverse transcribed into cDNA for use as the sequencing template. Here immunoSEQ multiplex PCR was the method, and the copy in TCRdb shows in-frame clones only, minus some. The repertoire includes 130,000 to 150,000 clones, roughly 50% of them detected once, and over 5.5% sits in the top ten. This TCR was sampled from a human donor with alopecia areata. What was sequenced was CD4+ T cells sorted from blood. The chain carries TRBV7-3 and TRBJ2-3, with D unclear. The CDR3 sequence is CALSRRSEYF. CDR3 sequence (DNA): TGTGCCTTATCCCGCAGGTCTGAGTATTTT.